Each of the 20 T cell receptor beta chains below was sequenced from the same sample in a study of blood T cell repertoires in COVID-19. Some clones are missing from TCRdb's copy, which holds only in-frame ones; the method was immunoSEQ multiplex PCR. The sample has 130,000 to 150,000 clones, about four fifths seen once; the top ten hold 3.5%. Sequencing input: peripheral blood. Source of these receptors: a man between 65 and 85 years old who had recovered from COVID-19.

The chain links TRBV2 to TRBJ1-5, with a possible D match to TRBD1 (5 bases). V lost 5 bases, J lost 4 bases, and 12 bases lay in between. Germline V gene sequence: CDR1 SNHLY, CDR2 FYNNEI. CDR3 length: 14 amino acids. Here the CDR3 reads CASSPRDLNQPQHF. CDR3 bases: TGTGCCAGCAGTCCCAGGGATTTGAATCAGCCCCAGCATTTT. Drawing the rest from reference TRBV2 and TRBJ1-5, the complete variable domain is EPEVTQTPSHQVTQMGQEVILRCVPISNHLYFYWYRQILGQKVEFLVSFYNNEISEKSEIFDDQFSVERPDGSNFTLKIRSTKLEDSAMYFCASSPRDLNQPQHFGDGTRLSIL.

The V and J genes are TRBV5-1 and TRBJ1-5, with D tentatively TRBD1 (6 bases). CDR3 length: 15 amino acids. Trimming cost V 2 bases and J 8 bases, with 17 bases left between them. Germline loops: CDR1 SGHRS, CDR2 YFSETQ. The CDR3 coding sequence is TGCGCCAGCAGCTTATACGGAACAGGGCGGGAGCCCCAGCATTTT. Its protein product is CASSLYGTGREPQHF.

The chain carries TRBV13 and TRBJ1-4; a possible D gene is TRBD1 (5 bases). In germline, CDR1 is PRHDT, CDR2 FYEKMQ (reference sequence). Trimming shortened V by 5 bases and J by 7 bases, and 11 bases separated the two germline ends. The CDR3 totals 13 residues. CDR3 loop: CASSALTGEKLFF. The CDR3 DNA sequence: TGTGCCAGCAGCGCCTTAACAGGTGAAAAACTGTTTTTT.

The genes are TRBV9 and TRBJ1-3, with a possible D match to TRBD1 (5 bases). This CDR3 comprises 16 residues. Deletions cut 5 bases from V and 1 base from J, with 16 bases between. Germline-derived CDR1 and CDR2 are SGDLS and YYNGEE. The CDR3 bases are TGTGCCAGCAGTAGGGCCCCACGGGGGTCTGGAAACACCATATATTTT. This gives the protein CASSRAPRGSGNTIYF.

This clone was observed a few times. The rearrangement joins TRBV6-5 to TRBJ2-1, with D hard to call. The V end lost 11 bases, the J end lost 7 bases, and 15 bases lay between the germline ends. The CDR3 contains 12 residues. Germline lookup yields CDR1 MNHEY and CDR2 SVGAGI. In nucleotides, the CDR3 is TGTGCCGCCGACTTTGGATTAAATGAGCAGTTCTTC. Translating it yields CAADFGLNEQFF.

The chain links TRBV12-5 to TRBJ1-2, with D hard to call. This CDR3 is 15 amino acids long. Trimming cost V 0 bases and J 1 base, with 9 bases left between them. The germline V gene encodes CDR1 LGHNT and CDR2 FRNRAP. The CDR3, as DNA: TGTGCTAGTGGTTTGGTCCCGTCCGTTAACTATGGCTACACCTTC. It codes for CASGLVPSVNYGYTF.

The rearrangement joins TRBV7-2 to TRBJ2-3, with D tentatively TRBD1 (5 bases). V lost 1 base, J lost 2 bases, and 10 bases lay in between. This CDR3 has 15 amino acids. Germline V CDR1 and CDR2: SGHTA, FQGNSA. CDR3 sequence: CASSLEVGLTDTQYF. In DNA form, the CDR3 reads TGTGCCAGCAGCTTAGAGGTGGGGCTCACAGATACGCAGTATTTT.

The chain joins TRBV18 to TRBJ1-4; D is perhaps TRBD1 (5 bases). V lost 4 bases, J lost 8 bases, and 11 bases lay in between. The germline gives CDR1 KGHSH, CDR2 LQKENI. CDR3 length equals 13 residues. The CDR3 loop reads CASSQGRREKLFF. The CDR3 region has the DNA TGTGCCAGCTCACAGGGGCGAAGGGAAAAACTGTTTTTT.

The CDR3 DNA is TGCGCCAGCAGCCCGCCCCCGGGGTCGAACACTGAAGCTTTCTTT. Protein product: CASSPPPGSNTEAFF. V and J are TRBV4-1 and TRBJ1-1; D unclear. Germline values: CDR1 MGHRA, CDR2 YSYEKL. Trimming cost V 4 bases and J 1 base, with 13 bases left between them. The CDR3 contains 15 residues.

This clone was observed a few times. The rearrangement joins TRBV15 to TRBJ2-5; 7 positions match TRBD2. The CDR3 consists of 13 residues. Unmatched junction bases numbered 5, after V lost 3 bases and J lost 7 bases. Germline CDR1 LNHNV, CDR2 YYDKDF (reference sequence). The CDR3 bases are TGTGCCACCAGCAGCGGACTAGGCGTGACCCAGTACTTC. Its translation is CATSSGLGVTQYF.

The chain uses TRBV7-7 and TRBJ2-7; perhaps TRBD2 as D (5 bases). The germline gives CDR1 SSHAT, CDR2 FNYEAQ (reference sequence). This CDR3 contains 13 residues. Trimming left V 5 bases short and J 7 bases short, with 15 bases between. CDR3 sequence: CASSESPSGEQYF. The CDR3 coding sequence is TGTGCCAGCAGCGAGTCCCCCTCGGGGGAGCAGTACTTC.

The CDR3 DNA sequence: TGTGCCAGCAGTGACTCCGGGACAGCCTACAATGAGCAGTTCTTC. Encoded protein: CASSDSGTAYNEQFF. The chain recombines TRBV6-4 with TRBJ2-1, with 7 bases identical to TRBD1. J gave up 2 bases and V 0 bases, and 1 base lay outside the gene matches. CDR1 MRHNA and CDR2 SNTAGT come from the germline V gene. This CDR3 contains 15 residues.

J is TRBJ2-1 and V is TRBV14, with 7 nucleotides matching TRBD2. Germline lookup yields CDR1 SGHDN and CDR2 FVKESK. Trimming at V came to 0 bases and at J to 3 bases, leaving 8 bases not matched to a gene. This CDR3 is 17 amino acids long. CDR3 nucleotides: TGTGCCAGCAGCCAAGAATGGGCGGGAGCGATCTACAATGAGCAGTTCTTC. Its translation: CASSQEWAGAIYNEQFF.

CDR3 in amino acids: CASSFGTGLETQYF. As DNA, the CDR3 is TGCGCCAGCAGCTTTGGGACAGGGCTGGAGACCCAGTACTTC. The chain is built from TRBV5-1 and TRBJ2-5; 9 bases are a match to TRBD1. This CDR3 comprises 14 residues. V lost 2 bases, J lost 5 bases, and 4 bases stayed unmatched. Germline CDR1 reads SGHRS; CDR2 reads YFSETQ.

The J gene is TRBJ2-7, the V gene TRBV30; D uncertain. Trimming stripped 2 bases from V and 2 bases from J, with 10 bases between. The CDR3 is 13 residues long. Per the germline V gene, CDR1 is GTSNPN and CDR2 is SVGIG (reference sequence). This chain's CDR3 is CAWSRSPTYEQYF. The CDR3 DNA reads as TGTGCCTGGAGTAGGAGCCCAACCTACGAGCAGTACTTC.

The chain employs TRBV27 and TRBJ1-4, with D maybe TRBD1 (5 bases). This CDR3 spans 20 amino acids. The germline V and J ends were trimmed by 6 bases and 3 bases, with 29 bases remaining between them. The germline V gene encodes CDR1 MNHEY and CDR2 SMNVEV (reference sequence). This CDR3 is CASSSLLAGGTTVANEKLFF. Here the CDR3 DNA reads TGTGCCAGCAGCTCCCTCCTGGCGGGGGGAACCACGGTGGCTAATGAAAAACTGTTTTTT.

The V call is TRBV11-3, the J call TRBJ2-1, with a tentative D call TRBD2 (5 bases). V was trimmed by 2 bases and J by 6 bases, leaving 14 bases between them. This CDR3 has 15 residues. Germline-derived CDR1 and CDR2 are SGHNT and YENEEA. The CDR3 spells CASSLPRGSTNEQFF. CDR3 nucleotide sequence: TGTGCCAGCAGCTTACCCCGGGGTAGCACCAATGAGCAGTTCTTC.

V and J are TRBV30 and TRBJ2-5, with TRBD2 matching 7 bases. The germline CDR1 and CDR2 sequences are GTSNPN and SVGIG (reference sequence). After removal of 7 bases from V and 5 bases from J, the junction contained 22 bases not matched to a gene. The CDR3 has 17 amino acids. The CDR3 region has the DNA TGTGCCTCGAGGGCTCGTGGGGGACTGAGAGCGGGGGAGACCCAGTACTTC. It specifies CASRARGGLRAGETQYF.

The chain couples TRBV6-2 or TRBV6-3 to TRBJ2-2; D is possibly TRBD1 (5 bases). With 5 bases removed from V and 4 bases from J, the gap between germline ends came to 14 bases. Germline lookup yields CDR1 MNHEY and CDR2 SVGEGT. The CDR3 runs to 15 residues. Written as DNA, the CDR3 is TGTGCCAGCAGTCGTTTGGGGCGAGGCACCGGGGAGCTGTTTTTT. Protein: CASSRLGRGTGELFF.

This clone has just one count. This chain joins TRBV2 and TRBJ2-2; D might be TRBD2 (6 bases). The germline gives CDR1 SNHLY, CDR2 FYNNEI. The CDR3 spans 15 residues. V lost 6 bases, J lost 6 bases, and 17 bases lay in between. CDR3 coding DNA: TGTGCCAGCAGAAGTTCCGGGAGTAACGCCGGGGAGCTGTTTTTT. It codes for CASRSSGSNAGELFF.